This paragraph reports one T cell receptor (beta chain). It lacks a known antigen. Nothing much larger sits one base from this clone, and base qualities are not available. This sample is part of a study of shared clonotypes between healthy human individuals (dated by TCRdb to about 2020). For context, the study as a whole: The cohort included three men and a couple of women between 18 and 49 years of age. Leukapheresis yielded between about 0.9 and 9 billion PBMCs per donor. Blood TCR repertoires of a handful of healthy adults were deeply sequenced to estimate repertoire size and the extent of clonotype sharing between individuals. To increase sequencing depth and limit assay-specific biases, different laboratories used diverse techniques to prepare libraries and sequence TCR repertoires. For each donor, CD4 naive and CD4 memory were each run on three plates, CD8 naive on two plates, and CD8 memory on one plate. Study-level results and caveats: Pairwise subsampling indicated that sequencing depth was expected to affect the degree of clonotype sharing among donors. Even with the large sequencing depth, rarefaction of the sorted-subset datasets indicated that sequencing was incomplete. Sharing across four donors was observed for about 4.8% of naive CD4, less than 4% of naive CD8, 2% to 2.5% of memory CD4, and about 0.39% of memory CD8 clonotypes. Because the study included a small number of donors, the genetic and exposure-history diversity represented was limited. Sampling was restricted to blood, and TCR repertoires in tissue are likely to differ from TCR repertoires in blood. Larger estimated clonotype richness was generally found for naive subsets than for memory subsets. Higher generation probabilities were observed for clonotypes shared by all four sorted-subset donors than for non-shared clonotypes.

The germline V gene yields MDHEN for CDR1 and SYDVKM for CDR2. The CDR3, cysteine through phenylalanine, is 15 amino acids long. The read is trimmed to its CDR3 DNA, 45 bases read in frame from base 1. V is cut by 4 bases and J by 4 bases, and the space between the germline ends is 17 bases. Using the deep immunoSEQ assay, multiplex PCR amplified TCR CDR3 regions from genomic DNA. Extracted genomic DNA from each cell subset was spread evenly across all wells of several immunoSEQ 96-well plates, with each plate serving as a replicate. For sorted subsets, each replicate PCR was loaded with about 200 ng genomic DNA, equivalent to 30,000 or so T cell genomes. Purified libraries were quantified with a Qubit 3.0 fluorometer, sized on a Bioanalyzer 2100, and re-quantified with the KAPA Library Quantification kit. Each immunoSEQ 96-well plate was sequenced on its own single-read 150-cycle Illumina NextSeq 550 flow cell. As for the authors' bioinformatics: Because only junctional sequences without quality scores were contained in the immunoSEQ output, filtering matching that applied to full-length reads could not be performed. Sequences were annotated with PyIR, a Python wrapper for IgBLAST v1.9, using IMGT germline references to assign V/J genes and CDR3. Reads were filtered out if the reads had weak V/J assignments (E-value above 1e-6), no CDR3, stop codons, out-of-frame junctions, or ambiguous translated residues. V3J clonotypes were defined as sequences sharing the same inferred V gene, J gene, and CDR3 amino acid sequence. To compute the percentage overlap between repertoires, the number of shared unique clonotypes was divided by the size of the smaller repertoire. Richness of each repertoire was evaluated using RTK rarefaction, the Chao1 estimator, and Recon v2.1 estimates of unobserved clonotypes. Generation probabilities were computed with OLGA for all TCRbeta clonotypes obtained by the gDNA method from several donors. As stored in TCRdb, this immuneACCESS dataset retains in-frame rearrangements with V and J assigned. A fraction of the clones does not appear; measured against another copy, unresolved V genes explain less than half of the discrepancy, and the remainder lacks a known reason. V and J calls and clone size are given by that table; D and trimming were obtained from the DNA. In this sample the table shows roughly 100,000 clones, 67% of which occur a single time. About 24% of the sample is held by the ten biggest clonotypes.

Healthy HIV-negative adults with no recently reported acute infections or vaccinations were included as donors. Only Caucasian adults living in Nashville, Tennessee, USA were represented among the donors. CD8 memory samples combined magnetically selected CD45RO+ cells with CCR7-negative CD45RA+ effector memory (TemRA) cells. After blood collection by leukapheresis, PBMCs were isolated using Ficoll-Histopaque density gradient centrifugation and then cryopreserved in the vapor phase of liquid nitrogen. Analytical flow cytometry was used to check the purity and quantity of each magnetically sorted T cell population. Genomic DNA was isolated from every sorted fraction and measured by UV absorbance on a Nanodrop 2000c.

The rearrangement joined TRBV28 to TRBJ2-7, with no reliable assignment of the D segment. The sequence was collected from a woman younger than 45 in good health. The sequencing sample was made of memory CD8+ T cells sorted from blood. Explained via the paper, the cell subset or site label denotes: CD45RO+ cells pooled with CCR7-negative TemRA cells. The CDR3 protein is CASSSDMAADYEQYF. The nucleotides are TGTGCCAGCAGTTCTGATATGGCGGCGGATTACGAGCAGTACTTC.